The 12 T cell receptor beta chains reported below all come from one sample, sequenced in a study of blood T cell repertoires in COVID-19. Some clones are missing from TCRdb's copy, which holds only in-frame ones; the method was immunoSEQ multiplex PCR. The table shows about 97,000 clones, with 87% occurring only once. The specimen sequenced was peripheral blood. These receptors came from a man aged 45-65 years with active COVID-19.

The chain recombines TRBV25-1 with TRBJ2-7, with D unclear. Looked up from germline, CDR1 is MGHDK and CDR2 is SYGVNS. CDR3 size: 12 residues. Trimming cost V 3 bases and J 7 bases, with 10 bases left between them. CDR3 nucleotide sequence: TGTGCCAGCAGTGACCTGACACCTGAGCAGTACTTC. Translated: CASSDLTPEQYF.

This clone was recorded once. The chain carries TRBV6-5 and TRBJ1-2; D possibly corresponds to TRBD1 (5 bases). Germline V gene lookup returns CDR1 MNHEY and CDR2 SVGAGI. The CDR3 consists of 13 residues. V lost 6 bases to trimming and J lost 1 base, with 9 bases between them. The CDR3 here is CASSQQGNYGYTF. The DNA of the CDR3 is TGTGCCAGCAGCCAGCAGGGTAACTATGGCTACACCTTC.

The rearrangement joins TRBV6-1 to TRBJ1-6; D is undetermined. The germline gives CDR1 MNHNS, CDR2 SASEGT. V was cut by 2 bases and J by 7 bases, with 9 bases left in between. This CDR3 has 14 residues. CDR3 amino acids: CASSERVENSPLHF. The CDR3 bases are TGTGCCAGCAGTGAAAGAGTCGAAAATTCACCCCTCCACTTT.

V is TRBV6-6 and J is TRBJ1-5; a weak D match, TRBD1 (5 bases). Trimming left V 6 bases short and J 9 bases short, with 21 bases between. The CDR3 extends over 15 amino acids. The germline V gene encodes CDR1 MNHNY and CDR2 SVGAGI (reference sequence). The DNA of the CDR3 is TGTGCCAGCAGCTTAATAAAGGGGACTTTTCGGCCCCAGCATTTT. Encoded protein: CASSLIKGTFRPQHF.

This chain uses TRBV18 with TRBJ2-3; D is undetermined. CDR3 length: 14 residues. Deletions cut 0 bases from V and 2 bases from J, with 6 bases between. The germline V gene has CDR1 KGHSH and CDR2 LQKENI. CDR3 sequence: CASSPPWHTDTQYF. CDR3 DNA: TGTGCCAGCTCACCACCATGGCACACAGATACGCAGTATTTT.

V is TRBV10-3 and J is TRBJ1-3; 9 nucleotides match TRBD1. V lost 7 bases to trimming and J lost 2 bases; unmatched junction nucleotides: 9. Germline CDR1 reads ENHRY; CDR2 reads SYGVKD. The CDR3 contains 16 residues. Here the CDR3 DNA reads TGTGCCATCAAAGGGACAGGGAATTCTGCTGGAAACACCATATATTTT. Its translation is CAIKGTGNSAGNTIYF.

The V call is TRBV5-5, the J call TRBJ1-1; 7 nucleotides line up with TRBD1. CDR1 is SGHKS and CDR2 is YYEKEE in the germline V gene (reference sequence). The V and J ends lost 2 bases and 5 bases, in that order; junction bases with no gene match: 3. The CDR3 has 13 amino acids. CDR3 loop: CASSLQGSTEAFF. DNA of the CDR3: TGTGCCAGCAGCTTACAGGGGTCGACTGAAGCTTTCTTT. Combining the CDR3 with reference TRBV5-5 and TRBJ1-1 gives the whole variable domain DAGVTQSPTHLIKTRGQQVTLRCSPISGHKSVSWYQQVLGQGPQFIFQYYEKEERGRGNFPDRFSARQFPNYSSELNVNALLLGDSALYLCASSLQGSTEAFFGQGTRLTVV.

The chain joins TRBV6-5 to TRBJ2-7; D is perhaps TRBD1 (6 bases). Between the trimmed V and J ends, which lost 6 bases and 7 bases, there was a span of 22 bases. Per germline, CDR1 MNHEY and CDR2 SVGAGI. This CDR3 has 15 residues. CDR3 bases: TGTGCCAGCAGGGGAGTGACAGGTGGGCGAGCGGAGCAGTACTTC. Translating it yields CASRGVTGGRAEQYF.

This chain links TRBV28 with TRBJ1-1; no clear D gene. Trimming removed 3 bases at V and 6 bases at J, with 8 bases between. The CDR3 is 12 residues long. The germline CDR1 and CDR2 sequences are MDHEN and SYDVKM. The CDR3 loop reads CASSLRRAEAFF. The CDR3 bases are TGTGCCAGCAGTTTGAGGCGGGCTGAAGCTTTCTTT.

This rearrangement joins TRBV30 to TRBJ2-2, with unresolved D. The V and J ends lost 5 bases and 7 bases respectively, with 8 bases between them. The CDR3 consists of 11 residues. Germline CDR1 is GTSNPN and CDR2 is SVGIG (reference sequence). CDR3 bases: TGTGCCTGGTCCGGAGTCGGGGAGCTGTTTTTT. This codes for CAWSGVGELFF. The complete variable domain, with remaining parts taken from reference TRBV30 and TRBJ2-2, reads SQTIHQWPATLVQPVGSPLSLECTVEGTSNPNLYWYRQAAGRGLQLLFYSVGIGQISSEVPQNLSASRPQDRQFILSSKKLLLSDSGFYLCAWSGVGELFFGEGSRLTVL.

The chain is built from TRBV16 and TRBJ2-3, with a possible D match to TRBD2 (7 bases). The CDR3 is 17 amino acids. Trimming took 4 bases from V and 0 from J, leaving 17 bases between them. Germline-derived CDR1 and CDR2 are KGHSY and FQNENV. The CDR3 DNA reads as TGTGCCAGCAGCCCATTCGGGGGGCAGATTAGCACAGATACGCAGTATTTT. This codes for CASSPFGGQISTDTQYF.

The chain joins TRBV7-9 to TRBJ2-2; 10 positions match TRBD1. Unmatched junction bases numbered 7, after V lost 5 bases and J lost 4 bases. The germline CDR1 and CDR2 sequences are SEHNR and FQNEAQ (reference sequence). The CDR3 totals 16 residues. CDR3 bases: TGTGCCAGCAGCCGCGACAGGGGGCGGTTCACCGGGGAGCTGTTTTTT. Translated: CASSRDRGRFTGELFF.